A selection of T cell receptor beta chains follows, all from one sample in a study of T cells expressing NK-cell markers. TCRdb reprocessed the 5' RACE reads and stores each CDR3 protein as one record, lacking DNA. The sample has 130,000 to 150,000 distinct CDR3 sequences; the top ten hold roughly an eighth. Specimen: blood T cells: a sorted CD56 or NKG2C T cell subset, CD4+ or CD8+ T cells, or bulk PBMC T cells (not recorded which). The receptors were sampled from a man in his late teens or twenties in good health. Each CDR3 is given with its conserved first and last residue.

>TRBJ2-3|TRBV7-8|16
CASSFLAGQGTDTQYF
>TRBJ2-1|TRBV24-1|17
CATSDPNSRGGYNEQFF
>TRBJ1-3|TRBV20-1|15
CSARGGQGPGNTIYF
>TRBJ2-3|TRBV12-3/TRBV12-4|16
CASSFPSTVGTDTQYF
>TRBJ2-7|TRBV20-1|12
CSARVERSEQYF
>TRBJ2-7|TRBV20-1|14
CSARDGESYHEQYF
>TRBJ2-2|TRBV7-9|12
CASSRPDGELFF
>TRBJ2-5|TRBV10-3|15
CAISESTSQGETQYF
>TRBJ2-2|TRBV5-1|13
CASSLMSGGELFF
>TRBJ2-1|TRBV6-5|15
CASSYPGQNNNEQFF
>TRBJ2-1|TRBV19|15
CASNPPGQGFNEQFF
>TRBJ2-1|TRBV7-9|17
CASSSPNRDPSNDEQFF
>TRBJ2-3|TRBV7-9|15
CASSLELQRGHTQYF
>TRBJ1-2|TRBV30|14
CAWSILGTGGGYTF
>TRBJ2-5|TRBV6-1|14
CASSEALARETQYF
>TRBJ2-1|TRBV2|13
CAEGREVDNEQFF
>TRBJ2-7|TRBV27|17
CASSGLGPRGGTYEQYF
>TRBJ1-2|TRBV13|13
CASSLVAGLGYTF
>TRBJ2-5|TRBV19|11
CASSIGLAQYF
>TRBJ2-1|TRBV7-9|14
CASSLDRVGNEQFF
>TRBJ1-6|TRBV30|12
CASTLGDSPLHF
>TRBJ1-3|TRBV3-1|15
CASSPGGGAGNTIYF
>TRBJ2-2|TRBV12-3/TRBV12-4|17
CASSPHDRGSWTGELFF
>TRBJ1-1|TRBV3-1|17
CASSQDLGVPMNTEAFF
>TRBJ2-5|TRBV29-1|16
CSVEGLAGGSRETQYF
>TRBJ1-2|TRBV2|14
CASSEDRLNYGYTF
>TRBJ2-1|TRBV9|13
CASSVVPRDEQFF
>TRBJ2-1|TRBV12-3/TRBV12-4|15
CASSPPLAGAGKQFF
>TRBJ2-1|TRBV5-1|15
CASSLGDRVGNEQFF
>TRBJ2-5|TRBV7-9|13
CASSLNAQETQYF
>TRBJ2-5|TRBV5-1|18
CASSEGTSGSHGGETQYF
>TRBJ1-5|TRBV27|14
CASSLSGSHQPQHF
>TRBJ2-1|TRBV11-2|16
CASSPRLAGYMSEQFF
>TRBJ1-4|TRBV7-9|13
CASRGQPNEKLFF
>TRBJ1-4|TRBV12-3/TRBV12-4|14
CASSRQYRNEKLFF
>TRBJ1-3|TRBV12-3/TRBV12-4|14
CASRLGTGRNTIYF
>TRBJ2-2|TRBV12-3/TRBV12-4|17
CASRGTSGIGRTGELFF
>TRBJ1-1|TRBV5-5|15
CASSWSLRMNTEAFF
>TRBJ2-1|TRBV29-1|17
CSVEDHHDLNPYNEQFF
>TRBJ2-1|TRBV5-1|11
CASSLSGFVVF
>TRBJ2-1|TRBV28|15
CATIIYRDTDNEQFF
>TRBJ2-1|TRBV6-4|15
CAGDTLAGVRNEQFF
>TRBJ2-3|TRBV5-1|15
CASSSGLGAADTQYF
>TRBJ2-3|TRBV27|15
CASSLGGLAGDTQYF
>TRBJ2-1|TRBV5-1|18
CASSLVGGLAGVNNEQFF
>TRBJ2-3|TRBV2|15
CASSPGTGGQDTQYF
>TRBJ2-2|TRBV19|13
CASNEAGAGELFF
>TRBJ2-5|TRBV19|15
CASTTSGRSSETQYF
>TRBJ2-1|TRBV6-1|15
CASRIPGLEGNEQFF
>TRBJ2-1|TRBV12-3/TRBV12-4|18
CASSPGTSGRRSYNEQFF
>TRBJ2-3|TRBV10-3|15
CAIRYRDRGTDTQYF
>TRBJ2-3|TRBV5-1|18
CASSSATLQGLNTDTQYF
>TRBJ1-5|TRBV28|14
CASSFGATGQPQHF
>TRBJ1-5|TRBV6-2/TRBV6-3|17
CASSYGRVRWVNQPQHF
>TRBJ1-4|TRBV19|17
CASSIGGAPATNEKLFF